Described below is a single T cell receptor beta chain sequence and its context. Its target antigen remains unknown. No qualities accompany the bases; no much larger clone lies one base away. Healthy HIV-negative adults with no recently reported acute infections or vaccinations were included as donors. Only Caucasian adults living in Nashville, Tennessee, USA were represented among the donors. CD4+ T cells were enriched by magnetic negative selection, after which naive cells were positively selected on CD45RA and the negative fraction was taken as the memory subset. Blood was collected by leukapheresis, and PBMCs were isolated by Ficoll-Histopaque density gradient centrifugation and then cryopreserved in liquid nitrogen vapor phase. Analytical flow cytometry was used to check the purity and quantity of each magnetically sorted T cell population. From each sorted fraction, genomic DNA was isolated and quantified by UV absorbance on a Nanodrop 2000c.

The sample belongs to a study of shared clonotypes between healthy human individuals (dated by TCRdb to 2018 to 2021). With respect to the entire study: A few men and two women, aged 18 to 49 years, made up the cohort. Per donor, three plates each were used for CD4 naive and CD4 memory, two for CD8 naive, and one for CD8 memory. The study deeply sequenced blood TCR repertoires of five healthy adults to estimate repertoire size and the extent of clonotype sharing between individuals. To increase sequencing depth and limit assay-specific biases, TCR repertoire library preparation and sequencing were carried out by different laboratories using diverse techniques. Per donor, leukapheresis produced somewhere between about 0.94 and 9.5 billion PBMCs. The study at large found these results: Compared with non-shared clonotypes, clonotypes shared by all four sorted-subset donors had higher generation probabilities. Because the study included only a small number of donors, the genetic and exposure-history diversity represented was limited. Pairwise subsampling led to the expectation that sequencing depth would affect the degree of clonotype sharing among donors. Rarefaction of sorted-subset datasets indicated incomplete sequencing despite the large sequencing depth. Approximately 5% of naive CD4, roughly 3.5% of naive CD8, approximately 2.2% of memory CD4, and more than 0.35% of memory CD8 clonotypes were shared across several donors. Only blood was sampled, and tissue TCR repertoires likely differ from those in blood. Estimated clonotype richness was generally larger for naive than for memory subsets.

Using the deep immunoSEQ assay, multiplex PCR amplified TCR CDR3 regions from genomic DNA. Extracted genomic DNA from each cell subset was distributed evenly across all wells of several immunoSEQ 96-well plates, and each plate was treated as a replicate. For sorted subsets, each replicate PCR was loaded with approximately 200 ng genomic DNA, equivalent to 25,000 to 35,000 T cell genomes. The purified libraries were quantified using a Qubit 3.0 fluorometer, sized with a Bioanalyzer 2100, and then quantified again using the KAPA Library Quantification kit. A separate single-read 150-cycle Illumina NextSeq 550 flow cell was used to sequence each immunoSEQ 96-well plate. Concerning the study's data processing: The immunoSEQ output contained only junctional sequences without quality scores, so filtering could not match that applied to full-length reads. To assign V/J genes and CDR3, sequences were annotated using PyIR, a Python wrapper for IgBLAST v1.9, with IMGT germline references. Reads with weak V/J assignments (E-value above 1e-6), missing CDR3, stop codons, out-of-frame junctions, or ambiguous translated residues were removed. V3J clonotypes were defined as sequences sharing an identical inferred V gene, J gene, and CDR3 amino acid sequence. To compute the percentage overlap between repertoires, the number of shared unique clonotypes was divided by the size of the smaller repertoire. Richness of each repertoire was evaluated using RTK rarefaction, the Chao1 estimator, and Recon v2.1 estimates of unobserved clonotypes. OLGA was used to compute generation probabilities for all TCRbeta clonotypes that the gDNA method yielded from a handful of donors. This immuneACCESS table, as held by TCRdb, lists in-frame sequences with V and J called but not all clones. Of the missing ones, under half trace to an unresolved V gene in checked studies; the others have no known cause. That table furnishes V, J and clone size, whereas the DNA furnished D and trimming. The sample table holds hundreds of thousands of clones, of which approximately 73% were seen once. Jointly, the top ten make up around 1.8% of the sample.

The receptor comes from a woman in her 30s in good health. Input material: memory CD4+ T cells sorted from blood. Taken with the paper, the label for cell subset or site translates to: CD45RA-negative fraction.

CDR3 loop: CASSFWGYQETQYF. Here is the DNA: TGTGCCAGCAGCTTCTGGGGGTACCAAGAGACCCAGTACTTC. Recombination linked TRBV5-6 to TRBJ2-5, with the D call tentatively TRBD1 or TRBD2, each fitting 5 bases. The V end loses 2 bases and the J end loses 0 bases, and a stretch of 8 bases separates them. Reading from cysteine to phenylalanine, the CDR3 counts 14 amino acids. Only CDR3 DNA remains: 42 bases, in frame from the first base. The germline V gene yields SGHDT for CDR1 and YYEEEE for CDR2.